Sequencing of this TCR beta chain was carried out in a study of cytomegalovirus exposure and HLA in healthy donors. The study's findings and limits: The study listed 150 to 200 cytomegalovirus-associated TCR beta chains.

The primer mix had 60 Vbeta and 13 Jbeta primers. Sequencing was performed with immunoSEQ multiplex PCR; in TCRdb, only in-frame clones are kept and a portion is missing. The data contain around 120,000 clones, roughly 79% of them seen just once; the ten biggest clones take up around 2%. V lost 3 bases and J lost 1; bases outside the gene matches: 5. The CDR3 is 16 residues long. CDR1 SGHTA and CDR2 FQGNSA come from the germline V gene. Notes on this clone: The antigen is unknown.

Source material: PBMCs. The rearrangement joins TRBV7-2 to TRBJ2-7; 11 bases map to TRBD2. This sequence was found in a woman in her fifties or sixties in good health and CMV-seronegative. This CDR3 is CASSFPLAGGSYEQYF. The CDR3, as DNA: TGTGCCAGCAGCTTCCCTCTAGCGGGAGGTTCCTACGAGCAGTACTTC.